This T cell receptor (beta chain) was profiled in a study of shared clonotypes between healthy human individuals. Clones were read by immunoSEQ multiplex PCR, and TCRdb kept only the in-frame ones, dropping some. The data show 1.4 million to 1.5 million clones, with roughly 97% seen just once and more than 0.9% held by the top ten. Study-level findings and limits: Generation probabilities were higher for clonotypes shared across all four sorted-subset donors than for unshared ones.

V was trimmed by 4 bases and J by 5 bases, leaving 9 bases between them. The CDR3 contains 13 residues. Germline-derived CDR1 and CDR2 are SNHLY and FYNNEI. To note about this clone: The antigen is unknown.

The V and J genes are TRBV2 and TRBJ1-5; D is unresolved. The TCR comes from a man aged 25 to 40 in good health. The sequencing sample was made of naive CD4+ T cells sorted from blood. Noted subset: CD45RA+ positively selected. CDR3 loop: CASSGAGDQPQHF. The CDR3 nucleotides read TGTGCCAGCAGTGGAGCAGGAGATCAGCCCCAGCATTTT.